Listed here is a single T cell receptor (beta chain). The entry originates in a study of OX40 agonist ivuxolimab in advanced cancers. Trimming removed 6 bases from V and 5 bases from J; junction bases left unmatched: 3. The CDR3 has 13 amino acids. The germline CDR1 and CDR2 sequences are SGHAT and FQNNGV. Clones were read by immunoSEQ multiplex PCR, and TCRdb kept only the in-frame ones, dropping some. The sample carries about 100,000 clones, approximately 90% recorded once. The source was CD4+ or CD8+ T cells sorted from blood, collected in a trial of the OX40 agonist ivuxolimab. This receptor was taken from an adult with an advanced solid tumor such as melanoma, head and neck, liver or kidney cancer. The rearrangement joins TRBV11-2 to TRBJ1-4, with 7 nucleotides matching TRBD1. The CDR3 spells CASSGQVNEKLFF. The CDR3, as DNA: TGTGCCAGCAGTGGACAGGTGAATGAAAAACTGTTTTTT.